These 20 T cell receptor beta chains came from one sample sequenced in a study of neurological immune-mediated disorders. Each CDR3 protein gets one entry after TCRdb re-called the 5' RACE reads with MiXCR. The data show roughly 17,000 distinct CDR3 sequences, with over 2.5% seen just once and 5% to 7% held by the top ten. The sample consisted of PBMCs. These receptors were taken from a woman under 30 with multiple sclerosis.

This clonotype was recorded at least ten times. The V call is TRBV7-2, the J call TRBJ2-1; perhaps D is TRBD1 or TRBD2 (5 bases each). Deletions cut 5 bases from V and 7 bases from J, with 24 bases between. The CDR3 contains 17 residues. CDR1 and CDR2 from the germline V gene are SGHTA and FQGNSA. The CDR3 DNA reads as TGTGCCAGCAGCCCCCTATTTGGGGACGTTAGGTCGAATGAGCAGTTCTTC. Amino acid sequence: CASSPLFGDVRSNEQFF.

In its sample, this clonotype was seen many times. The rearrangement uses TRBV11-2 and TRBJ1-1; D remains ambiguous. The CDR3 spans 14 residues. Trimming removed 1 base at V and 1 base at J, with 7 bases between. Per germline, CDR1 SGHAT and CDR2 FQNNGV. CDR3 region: CASSLGRRNTEAFF. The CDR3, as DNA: TGTGCCAGCAGCTTAGGTCGGCGGAACACTGAAGCTTTCTTT.

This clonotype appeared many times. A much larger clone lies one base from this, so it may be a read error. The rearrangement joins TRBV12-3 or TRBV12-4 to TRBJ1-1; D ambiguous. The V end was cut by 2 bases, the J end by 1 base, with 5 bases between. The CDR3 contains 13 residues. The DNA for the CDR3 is TGTGCCAGCAGTTTAAAGGGGAACACTGAAGCTTTCTTT. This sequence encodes CASSLKGNTEAFF.

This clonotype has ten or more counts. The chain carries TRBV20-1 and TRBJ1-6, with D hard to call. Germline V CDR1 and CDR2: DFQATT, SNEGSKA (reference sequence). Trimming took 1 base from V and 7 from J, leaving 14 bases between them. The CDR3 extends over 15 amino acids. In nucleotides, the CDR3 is TGCAGTGCTAGAGGTTCGGGGTGGATGAATTCACCCCTCCACTTT. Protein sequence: CSARGSGWMNSPLHF.

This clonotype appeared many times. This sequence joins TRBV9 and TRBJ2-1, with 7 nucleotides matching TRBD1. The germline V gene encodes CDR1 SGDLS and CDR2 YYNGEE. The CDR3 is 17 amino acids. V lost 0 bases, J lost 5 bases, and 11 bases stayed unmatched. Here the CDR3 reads CASSVALDRAYDNEQFF. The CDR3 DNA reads TGTGCCAGCAGCGTAGCCCTAGACAGGGCCTACGACAATGAGCAGTTCTTC.

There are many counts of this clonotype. The chain's CDR3 is CSARGGTDYNEQFF. The DNA for the CDR3 is TGCAGTGCTAGAGGAGGAACAGACTACAATGAGCAGTTCTTC. This rearrangement joins TRBV20-1 to TRBJ2-1; D uncertain. The CDR3 spans 14 residues. Trimming removed 1 base from V and 3 bases from J, with 10 bases in between. Germline loops: CDR1 DFQATT, CDR2 SNEGSKA (reference sequence).

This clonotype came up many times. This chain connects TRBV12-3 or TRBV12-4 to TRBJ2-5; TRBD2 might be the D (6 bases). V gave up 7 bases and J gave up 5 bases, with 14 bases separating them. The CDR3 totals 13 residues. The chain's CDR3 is CASNGGGSETQYF. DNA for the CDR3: TGTGCCAGCAATGGTGGGGGGTCGGAGACCCAGTACTTC.

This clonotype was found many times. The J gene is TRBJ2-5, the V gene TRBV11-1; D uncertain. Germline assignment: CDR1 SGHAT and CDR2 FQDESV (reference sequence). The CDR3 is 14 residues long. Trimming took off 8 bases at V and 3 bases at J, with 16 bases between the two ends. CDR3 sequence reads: CASCVKAGEETQYF. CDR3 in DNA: TGTGCCAGCTGCGTAAAAGCCGGCGAAGAGACCCAGTACTTC.

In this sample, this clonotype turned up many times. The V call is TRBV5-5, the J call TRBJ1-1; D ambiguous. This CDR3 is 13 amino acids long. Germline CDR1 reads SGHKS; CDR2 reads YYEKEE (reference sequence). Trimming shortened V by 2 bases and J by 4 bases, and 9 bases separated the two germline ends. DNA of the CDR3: TGTGCCAGCAGCTTCAATTTCGGCACTGAAGCTTTCTTT. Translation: CASSFNFGTEAFF.

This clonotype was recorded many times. CDR3 loop: CASSPGQGGPDTQYF. CDR3 nucleotides: TGTGCCAGCAGCCCTGGACAGGGCGGCCCAGATACGCAGTATTTT. V usage is TRBV7-8 and J usage is TRBJ2-3; TRBD1 matches 8 bases. Germline V gene sequence: CDR1 SGHVS, CDR2 FQNEAQ. CDR3 length: 15 residues. The V segment lost 5 bases and the J segment 4 bases; nucleotides outside the gene matches: 8.

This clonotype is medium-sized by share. The CDR3 sequence is CASSRGLGTQYF. The DNA for the CDR3 is TGTGCCAGCAGTCGCGGACTAGGTACGCAGTATTTT. This chain links TRBV6-2 or TRBV6-3 with TRBJ2-3; 7 positions match TRBD2. CDR3 size: 12 residues. J lost 8 bases, V lost 5 bases, and 4 bases had no gene match. Germline assignment: CDR1 MNHEY and CDR2 SVGEGT.

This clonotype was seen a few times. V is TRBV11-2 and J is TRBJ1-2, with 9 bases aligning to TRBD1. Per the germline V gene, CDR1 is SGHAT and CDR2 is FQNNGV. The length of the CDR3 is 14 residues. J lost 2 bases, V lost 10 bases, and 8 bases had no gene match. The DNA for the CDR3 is TGTGCCATCGCTGCCGGGACAGGGAACTATGGCTACACCTTC. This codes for CAIAAGTGNYGYTF.

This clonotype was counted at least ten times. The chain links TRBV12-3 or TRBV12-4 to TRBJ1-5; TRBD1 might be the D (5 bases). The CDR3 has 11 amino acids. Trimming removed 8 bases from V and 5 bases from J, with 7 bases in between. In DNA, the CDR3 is TGTGCCAGCGGGGCTCATCAGCCCCAGCATTTT. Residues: CASGAHQPQHF.

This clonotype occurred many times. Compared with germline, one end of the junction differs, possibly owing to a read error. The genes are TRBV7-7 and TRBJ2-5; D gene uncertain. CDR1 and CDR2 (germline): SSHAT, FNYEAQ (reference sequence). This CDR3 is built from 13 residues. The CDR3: CASSSNPIETQYF. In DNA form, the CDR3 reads TGTGCTAGCAGCTCCAACCCCATAGAGACCCAGTACTTC.

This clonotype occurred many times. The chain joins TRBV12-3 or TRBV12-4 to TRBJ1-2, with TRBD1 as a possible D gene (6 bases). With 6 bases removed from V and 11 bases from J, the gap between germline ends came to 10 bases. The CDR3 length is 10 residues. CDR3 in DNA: TGTGCCAGCAGACCCACAGGGTACACCTTC. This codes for CASRPTGYTF.

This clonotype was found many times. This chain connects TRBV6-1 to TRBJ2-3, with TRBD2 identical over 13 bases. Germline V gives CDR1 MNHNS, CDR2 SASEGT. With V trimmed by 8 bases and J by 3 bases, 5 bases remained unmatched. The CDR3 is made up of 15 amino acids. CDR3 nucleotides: TGTGCCAGCTGGACTAGCGGGGGCCCGACAGATACGCAGTATTTT. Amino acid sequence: CASWTSGGPTDTQYF.

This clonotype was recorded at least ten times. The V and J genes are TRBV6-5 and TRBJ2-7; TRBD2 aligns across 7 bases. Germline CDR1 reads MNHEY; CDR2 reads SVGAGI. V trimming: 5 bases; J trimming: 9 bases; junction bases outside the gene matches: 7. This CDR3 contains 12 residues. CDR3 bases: TGTGCCAGCAGTCCCGGACTAGGCGGGCAGTACTTC. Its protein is CASSPGLGGQYF.

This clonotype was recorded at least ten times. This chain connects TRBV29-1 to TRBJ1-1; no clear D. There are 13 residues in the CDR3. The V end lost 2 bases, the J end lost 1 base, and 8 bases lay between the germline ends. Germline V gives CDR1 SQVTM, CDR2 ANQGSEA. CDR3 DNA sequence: TGCAGCGTTGAAAGGCAGAGGAACACTGAAGCTTTCTTT. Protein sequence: CSVERQRNTEAFF.

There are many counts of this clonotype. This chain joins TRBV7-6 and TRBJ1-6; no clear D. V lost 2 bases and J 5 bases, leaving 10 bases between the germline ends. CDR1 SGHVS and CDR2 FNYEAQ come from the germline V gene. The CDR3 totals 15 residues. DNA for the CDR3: TGTGCCAGCAGCTTAATTGGCAGAGATAATTCACCCCTCCACTTT. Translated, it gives CASSLIGRDNSPLHF.

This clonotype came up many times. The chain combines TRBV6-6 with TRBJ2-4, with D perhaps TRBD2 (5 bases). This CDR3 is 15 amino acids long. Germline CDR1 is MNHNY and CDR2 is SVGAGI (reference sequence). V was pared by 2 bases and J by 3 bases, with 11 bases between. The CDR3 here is CASSYPTGIKNIQYF. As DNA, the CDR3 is TGTGCCAGCAGTTACCCGACGGGAATCAAAAACATTCAGTACTTC.